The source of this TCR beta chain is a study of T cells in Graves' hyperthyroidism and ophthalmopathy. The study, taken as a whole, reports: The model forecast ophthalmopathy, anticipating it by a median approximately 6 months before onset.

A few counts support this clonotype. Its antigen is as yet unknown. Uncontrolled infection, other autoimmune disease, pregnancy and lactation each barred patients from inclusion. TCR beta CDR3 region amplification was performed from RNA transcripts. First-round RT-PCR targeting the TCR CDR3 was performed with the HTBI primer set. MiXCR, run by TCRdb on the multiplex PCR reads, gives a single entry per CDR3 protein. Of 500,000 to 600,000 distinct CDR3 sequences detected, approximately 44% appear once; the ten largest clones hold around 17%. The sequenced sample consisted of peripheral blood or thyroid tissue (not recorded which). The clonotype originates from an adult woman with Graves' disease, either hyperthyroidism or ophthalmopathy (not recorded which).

CDR3 nucleotides: TGTGCCAGCACCTTCGGAGGGCTAGCGCGGGAGCAGTTCTTC. Residues: CASTFGGLAREQFF. The chain links TRBV7-9 to TRBJ2-1; D may be TRBD2 (6 bases). From germline, CDR1 is SEHNR and CDR2 FQNEAQ (reference sequence). The CDR3 totals 14 residues. The V end was cut by 7 bases, the J end by 10 bases, with 20 bases between. Variable domain in full (rest from reference TRBV7-9 and TRBJ2-1): DTGVSQNPRHKITKRGQNVTFRCDPISEHNRLYWYRQTLGQGPEFLTYFQNEAQLEKSRLLSDRFSAERPKGSFSTLEIQRTEQGDSAMYLCASTFGGLAREQFFGPGTRLTVL.